The clone carrying this TCR beta chain was observed a handful of times. What it binds is not known. Inclusion characteristics of ophthalmopathy patients comprised a Clinical Activity Score of at least 3, a NOSPECS grade of at least 4, and duration under 3 months. Uncontrolled infection, other autoimmune disease, pregnancy or lactation disqualified patients from enrolment. Using more than 7.5 ml of fresh peripheral blood, PBMCs were prepared. The entry originates in a study of T cells in Graves' hyperthyroidism and ophthalmopathy. The ends were cut back, 5 bases at V and 8 bases at J, with 8 bases in the middle. The CDR3 is 11 amino acids. CDR1 is SGHRS, CDR2 YFSETQ, per germline. Findings and caveats of the study: Blood also carried most thyroid clonotypes expanded above 0.001.

TCR beta CDR3 sequences were amplified from RNA transcripts. In the first-round RT-PCR of the TCR CDR3, the HTBI primer set was used. Using its own MiXCR run on the multiplex PCR reads, TCRdb lists one record per CDR3 protein. The sample yields about 480,000 distinct CDR3 sequences, 20% to 25% seen once. The chain is built from TRBV5-1 and TRBJ2-1, with D uncertain. Sequences were obtained from blood. The clonotype was recovered from a woman in her 70s with Graves' ophthalmopathy. The DNA for the CDR3 is TGCGCCAGCAGGGAAATCCATGAGCAGTTCTTC. It yields the protein CASREIHEQFF.